This T cell receptor beta chain was sequenced during a study of beta chain features in type 1 diabetes (dated by TCRdb to between 2018 and 2020). The study in broad terms: Patients and healthy donors did not differ in mean age, gender distribution, total cell number or subset yield. A total of roughly 99,000,000 sorted cells were examined across all samples, and the number of cells per subset was strongly correlated with RNA yield. In the study, recently diagnosed type 1 diabetes patients and matched healthy donors were compared on the TCRB repertoires of their sorted circulating CD4+ T cell subsets. Whereas all 30 or so donors provided naive and central memory subsets, regulatory and stem cell-like memory subsets were isolated from just 8 patients and about 8 healthy donors.

This clone was observed a handful of times. This clone's antigen is unknown. Base qualities were left out, and no much larger clone turns up one base away. The investigation overall reported the following: Naive, central memory and regulatory TCRB repertoires appeared to be more alike among patients than among healthy donors. Only small numbers of individuals were included in the HLA sub-analyses, which left unresolved whether HLA type had any influence on TCRB rearrangement. In all four CD4+ subsets, TCRB CDR3 length was moderately but significantly shorter in type 1 diabetes patients. Fewer insertions and more nucleotide deletions at VDJ recombination sites were observed in patients with type 1 diabetes, implying thymic rearrangement abnormalities. Because cDNA rather than genomic DNA was sequenced, highly expressing activated cells could have been over-represented, although no difference in activation and CD3 levels was found between groups. PCR might favor shorter templates, but patient and control samples were amplified and corrected together, so any skew would affect both groups equally.

All of the isolated RNA was reverse transcribed with the High Capacity cDNA Reverse Transcription Kit, so expressed TCRB transcripts were sequenced. Naive, central memory and regulatory T cell samples underwent deep immunoSEQ sequencing, averaging around 4 million total reads per sample. Sorted cells were lysed in RLT buffer, and RNA was extracted using DNase-treated RNeasy Micro or Mini kits according to cell number. To prevent cross-contamination, each cell subset was processed individually, whereas patient and healthy donor samples were processed jointly. Using the immunoSEQ multiplex PCR, TCRB sequences were amplified from cDNA into 87-bp fragments spanning the CDR3 region. The amplicons were sequenced using the Illumina HiSeq platform. The authors' pipeline ran thus. Synthetic template baselines were used to correct PCR bias computationally, reads within Hamming distance 2 were collapsed together, and singletons that could not be merged were discarded. Reads were aligned against IMGT so that V, D and J genes, CDR3 length and insertions or deletions at six rearrangement sites could be assigned. Within each subset, clonotype counts were normalized to the number of sorted cells before true diversity and Gini coefficients were calculated with the tcR R package. The overlap coefficient, calculated on TCRB nucleotide sequences, was used to measure repertoire sharing. As a proxy for the pre-selection repertoire, out-of-frame TCRB sequences from naive cells were analyzed. TCRdb's version of the immuneACCESS table is confined to in-frame rearrangements and falls short of the full clone set. An unresolved V gene accounts for under half of the shortfall where checked; the remainder is of unknown origin. Clone size and the V and J calls come from that table; the DNA yielded D and trimming. The sample contains under 300,000 clones, approximately 15% of them found a single time. The top ten hold approximately 0.02% of the sample.

A single peripheral blood draw of about 116 mL on average was collected from each donor into heparinised tubes. Naive, central memory, regulatory and stem cell-like memory CD4+ T cells were sorted on a BD FACSAria II using a panel including CD45RO, CCR7, CD25, CD127, CD95 and CD27. All sorted populations exceeded 95% purity. PBMCs were separated immediately by Lymphoprep density gradient centrifugation and were stained directly, without being cultured. So that batch effects would be minimized, each experiment stained and sorted samples in pairs, pairing one healthy donor with one patient. Including cysteine and phenylalanine, the CDR3 has 16 amino acids. Only the CDR3 portion is preserved as DNA: 48 bases, with reading frame beginning at the first base. CDR1 and CDR2, looked up from the germline V gene, are ENHRY and SYGVKD. Compared with germline, V lacks 7 bases and J lacks 1 base; bases without a gene match: 8.

The sequence was collected from a man younger than 40 with type 1 diabetes. This chain is built from TRBV10-3 and TRBJ2-1; 9 bases in between match TRBD1. The source material was naive CD4+ T cells from blood. The cell subset or site label corresponds to: true naive CD4+ T cells. DNA sequence: TGTGCCATCATGGGACAGGGAGAAGGATCCTACAATGAGCAGTTCTTC. Its protein reads: CAIMGQGEGSYNEQFF.